The entry below describes one T cell receptor (beta chain). The antigen is undetermined. The data stem from a study of CD8+ T cells in alopecia areata. Whole-study context: Treatment comprised oral tofacitinib, 5 to 10 mg twice daily, in treated patients.

Treatment in this sample: oral pan-JAK inhibitor, 5-10 mg twice daily. Notes on the study in general: Tofacitinib significantly brought down scalp clonality and expanded CD8+ clones among top 100. Clonality was higher in lesional than normal scalp, especially in alopecia totalis/universalis.

The authors extracted RNA and reverse transcribed it into cDNA as the sequencing template. The assay was immunoSEQ multiplex PCR, and TCRdb's table has in-frame clones only and misses some. Found here are some 180,000 clones, roughly 50% of them singletons; the top ten hold about 10%. With 4 bases removed from V and 8 bases from J, the gap between germline ends came to 11 bases. Germline loops: CDR1 SGHDN, CDR2 FVKESK. This CDR3 has 13 amino acids. The sample in question was CD8+ T cells sorted from blood, obtained at week 24, from a patient treated with tofacitinib. The TCR sequence derives from a human donor with alopecia areata. The genes are TRBV14 and TRBJ1-4, with D unresolved. CDR3 in DNA: TGTGCCAGCAGCCTTCGAGGCCGGGAAAAACTGTTTTTT. It yields the protein CASSLRGREKLFF.